This T cell receptor (beta chain) is from a study of T cells expressing NK-cell markers. General study points: Top CD8+ clonotypes included the dominant CD3+CD56+NKG2C+ clonotypes in a handful of donors. A few of the donors also had these clonotypes leading their CD3+CD56-NKG2C+ fraction.

TCRdb reprocessed the 5' RACE reads and stores each CDR3 protein as one record, lacking DNA. With around 280,000 distinct CDR3 sequences in the sample, the ten largest clones hold approximately 0.39%. About this clonotype: No antigen is known for it.

This CDR3 region has 15 residues. Germline loops: CDR1 LGHNA, CDR2 YSLEER. The specimen was blood T cells: a sorted CD56 or NKG2C T cell subset, CD4+ or CD8+ T cells, or bulk PBMC T cells (not recorded which). The TCR was taken from a man between 18 and 35 years old in good health. The V and J genes are TRBV4-3 and TRBJ2-3; TCRdb proposes TRBD2, but this gene call is untestable without DNA. The CDR3 sequence: CASSQSGRAYDTQYF.